This TCR beta chain was retrieved from a study of shared clonotypes between healthy human individuals. Study summary: A donor's plate count was three for CD4 naive and three for CD4 memory; CD8 naive had two and CD8 memory one. Study outcomes and limitations: Investigators collected only blood, and repertoires in tissues likely differ.

On sorted subsets, replicate PCRs used 150 to 250 ng DNA, or about 30,000 T cell genomes. The data were produced by immunoSEQ multiplex PCR, yet TCRdb's version contains in-frame clones alone and is incomplete. Of about 2 million clones in the sample, over 85% were seen once. Concerning this clone: The antigen remains unidentified.

CDR3 length equals 15 residues. Germline V gene data show CDR1 as LNHDA and CDR2 as SQIVND (reference sequence). Trimming pared 3 bases from V and 1 base from J, leaving 12 bases between. The TCR sequence derives from a man aged 18-30 years in good health. The material sequenced was naive CD4+ T cells sorted from blood. The subset was: CD45RA+ positively selected. The chain recombines TRBV19 with TRBJ1-2; D gene uncertain. CDR3 residues: CASSIKGGNNYGYTF. Here the CDR3 DNA reads TGTGCCAGTAGTATCAAGGGCGGCAATAACTATGGCTACACCTTC.